The rows below give T cell receptor beta chains drawn from one sample of a study of tumor-infiltrating lymphocytes in primary liver carcinoma. TCRdb analysed the multiplex PCR reads with MiXCR anew, one entry per CDR3 protein. The sample records around 210,000 distinct CDR3 sequences, 65% being singletons. The sample taken for sequencing was peripheral blood. Receptor source: an older woman with primary liver carcinoma and hepatitis B virus infection. Both conserved end residues are part of each CDR3. The D gene is left open where the match is weak. Clone size is not always given. Where it is, it says once, few, many or a class for expanded clones.

j_call d_call clone_size v_call cdr3_nt cdr3_aa
TRBJ2-3 NA NA TRBV11-2 TGTGCCAGTAGCTCCCAGGGCTTTAACACAGATACGAAGTATTTT CASSSQGFNTDTKYF
TRBJ1-1 NA NA TRBV4-2 TGTGCCAGCAGCCGTACGGGGGGAAATGAAGCTTTCTTT CASSRTGGNEAFF
TRBJ2-2 TRBD2 NA TRBV11-2 TGTGCCAACAGCTTAAGCGGGAGTACTGGCGGGGAGCTGTTTTTT CANSLSGSTGGELFF
TRBJ1-5 NA many TRBV5-5 TGTGCCAGCAGCTTGGACCTTTGGGGAGGAGGCAATCAGCCCCAGCATTTT CASSLDLWGGGNQPQHF
TRBJ1-5 NA NA TRBV7-9 TGTGCCAGTAGATGGGGACGGGATCAGCCCCAGCATTTT CASRWGRDQPQHF
TRBJ2-1 TRBD2 NA TRBV11-2 TGTGCCAGCAGCTTAGAACTAGCGGCGCACGAGGAGCGGTTCTTC CASSLELAAHEERFF
TRBJ2-3 TRBD1 NA TRBV5-1 TGCGCCAGCAACTCCGACAGGGACCACACAGATACGCAGTATTTT CASNSDRDHTDTQYF
TRBJ2-3 TRBD1 NA TRBV6-1 TGTGCCAGCAGTTGGACAGGGGACGCAGATACGCAGTATTTT CASSWTGDADTQYF
TRBJ1-6 NA NA TRBV29-1 TGCAGCATTGCAGTAGGGGCGTCAAATAATTCACCCCTCAACTTT CSIAVGASNNSPLNF
TRBJ2-7 NA few TRBV1 TGCACCAGCAGCCAGCCCGGGGGGCTCCGAACCTACGAGCAGTACTTC CTSSQPGGLRTYEQYF
TRBJ2-1 NA NA TRBV11-3 TGTGCCAGCAGCTTAAGGAGTGGGGGAAGCGGAAATGAGCAGTTCTTC CASSLRSGGSGNEQFF
TRBJ2-5 TRBD1 NA TRBV4-1 TGCGCCAGCAGCCGACAGGGGGAGATGTGGGAGACCCAGTGCTTC CASSRQGEMWETQCF
TRBJ1-6 NA NA TRBV12-3/TRBV12-4 TGTGCCAGCAGTTATAGACGGAGCTCCTATAATTCACCCCTCCACTTT CASSYRRSSYNSPLHF
TRBJ1-2 NA NA TRBV6-5 TGTGCCAGCTGGCGGACGGACCGCTACACCTTC CASWRTDRYTF
TRBJ2-6 TRBD2 NA TRBV11-2 TGTGTCAGCAACCCGGAACAGTTCTGGACTAGCTCTGGGGCCAACGTCCTGACTTTC CVSNPEQFWTSSGANVLTF
TRBJ2-3 NA NA TRBV20-1 TGCAGTGCTAGCCGAGGGTCCTCTAGCACAGATACGCAGTATTTT CSASRGSSSTDTQYF
TRBJ1-6 NA NA TRBV12-3/TRBV12-4 TGTGCCAGCAGTTTAGGGGGAAACCCACCCCTCCACTTT CASSLGGNPPLHF
TRBJ2-2 NA NA TRBV29-1 TGCAGCACACCACGGGTTGACGCCGGGGAGCTGTTCTTT CSTPRVDAGELFF
TRBJ2-1 NA NA TRBV11-2 TGTGCCAGCATCTTAGAACGCTTGAGCGGCAATGAGCGGTTCTTC CASILERLSGNERFF
TRBJ1-4 NA many TRBV6-6 TGTGCCAGCAGTTACTCGAACAGGCGAAATGAAAAACTGTTTTTT CASSYSNRRNEKLFF
TRBJ1-4 NA few TRBV7-9 TGTGCCAGCAGCCCAATTGATGAAAAACTGTTTTTT CASSPIDEKLFF
TRBJ1-6 NA NA TRBV5-1 TGCGCCAGCAGCTTAGCCGGGACTACGTATAATTCACCCCTCCACTTT CASSLAGTTYNSPLHF
TRBJ2-3 TRBD2 once TRBV11-2 TGTGCCAGCAGCTTGCGGGGGGGGGGCGCAGGTATGCAGTATTTT CASSLRGGGAGMQYF
TRBJ1-6 TRBD1 NA TRBV14 TGTGCCAGCAGCCAAGTCACAGGGGGCGGGTCACTCCTCCACTTT CASSQVTGGGSLLHF
TRBJ1-6 NA NA TRBV7-9 TGTGCCAGCAGACGGGACAACTCCTATAATTCACCCCTCCACTTT CASRRDNSYNSPLHF
TRBJ1-5 TRBD1 NA TRBV30 TGTGCCTGGGGGGACAGAAGCAATCAGCCCCAGCATTTT CAWGDRSNQPQHF
TRBJ2-1 NA NA TRBV6-2/TRBV6-3 TGTGCCAGCAGTTACTTCAGAAGCCCCCGCGGGATGGCCAACAATGAGCAGTTCTTC CASSYFRSPRGMANNEQFF
TRBJ2-7 NA NA TRBV6-1 TGTGCCAGCAATGACCCTGGAGGTTCTTCCTACGAGCAGTACTTC CASNDPGGSSYEQYF
TRBJ2-3 NA many TRBV11-3 TGTGCCAGCAGCTTAGAACGGACGCAGTATTTT CASSLERTQYF
TRBJ1-1 NA few TRBV5-4 TGTGCCAGCAGCTTCGGTCAGGACATTGAAGCTTTCTTT CASSFGQDIEAFF
TRBJ2-7 TRBD2 many TRBV29-1 TGCAGCGTTGTAGGCGGGAGGGGAGTCGACGAGCAGTACTTC CSVVGGRGVDEQYF
TRBJ2-1 TRBD2 few TRBV28 TGTGCCAGCAGACGCCCCTTACTAGCGCAAAATGAGCAGTTCTTC CASRRPLLAQNEQFF
TRBJ2-5 TRBD2 once TRBV6-6 TGTGCCAGCAGTTACGGGCGGGAGGGCTCCGGGGTACTCCAAGAGACCCAGTACTTC CASSYGREGSGVLQETQYF
TRBJ2-1 NA few TRBV6-5 TGTGCCAGCACAGACAGTACCCGAGGCAATGAGCAGTCCTTC CASTDSTRGNEQSF
TRBJ2-1 NA many TRBV29-1 TGCAGCGCTCTGAGCGGAACGAACAATGAGCAGTTCTTC CSALSGTNNEQFF
TRBJ2-7 TRBD2 NA TRBV29-1 TGCAGCGTTCAATCGAGGGGAGGGCGCGAGCGGTACTTC CSVQSRGGRERYF
TRBJ2-4 TRBD1 few TRBV7-9 TGTGCCAGCAGCTTAGGCGAAGGGGGCGCCAAAAACATTCAGTACTTC CASSLGEGGAKNIQYF
TRBJ2-7 NA many TRBV11-2 TGTGCCAGCAGCCTCAGTGGTCTAAAACAGTACTTC CASSLSGLKQYF
TRBJ2-3 NA NA TRBV2 TGTGCCAGCAGTCCTAACGGACGGATAGATACGCAGTATTTT CASSPNGRIDTQYF
TRBJ2-7 TRBD2 many TRBV6-1 TGTGCCACCGGCACTGGACTAGGGCTCTACGAGCAGTACTTC CATGTGLGLYEQYF
TRBJ2-1 TRBD2 NA TRBV28 TGTGCCAGCGGCCTCTTCGGCGGGAGTCTTCGTAATGAGCAGTTCTTC CASGLFGGSLRNEQFF
TRBJ2-7 TRBD1 NA TRBV28 TGTGCCAGCAGTTTTGCAGGGGGCAGGAGCGAGCAGTACTTC CASSFAGGRSEQYF
TRBJ2-3 TRBD2 NA TRBV5-4 TGTGCCGGCAGCCTCTTAACGGGAGGGCGGGGAGATACGCAGTATTTT CAGSLLTGGRGDTQYF